This T cell receptor beta chain was obtained from a study of blood T cell repertoires in COVID-19. Sequencing used immunoSEQ multiplex PCR; TCRdb keeps in-frame clones, though not all of them. There are about 430,000 clones in the sample; around 90% occur only once, and around 0.92% lies in the top ten. This receptor was obtained from a man aged 18 to 29 with COVID-19, enrolled during active disease. The sequenced material came from peripheral blood.

CDR3 sequence: CASSPRGPNTGELFF. In nucleotides, the CDR3 is TGTGCCAGCAGCCCGAGGGGGCCGAACACCGGGGAGCTGTTTTTT. The V gene is TRBV7-6, the J gene TRBJ2-2, with 7 nucleotides matching TRBD1. The CDR3 runs 15 residues. The V gene end was trimmed by 5 bases and the J gene end by 0 bases; junction bases not matched to a gene: 3. CDR1 and CDR2 (germline): SGHVS, FNYEAQ.